One and the same sample provided the 13 T cell receptor beta chains below, sequenced in a study of TIL therapy for anti-PD-1-resistant metastatic lung cancer. This was the immunoSEQ v3 assay. Assay used: immunoSEQ multiplex PCR; TCRdb lists only in-frame clones, some missing. In the table there are approximately 60,000 clones, around 70% of which are singletons. Time point described: pre-treatment sample, taken before nivolumab and TIL therapy. The source material was blood, sampled at baseline. All receptors come from a person between 25 and 80 years old with non-small cell lung cancer.

The chain recombines TRBV4-3 with TRBJ1-6, with TRBD1 identical over 7 bases. The CDR3 is 15 amino acids. The germline CDR1 and CDR2 sequences are LGHNA and YSLEER. Germline trimming cut 4 bases from V and 6 bases from J; bases unmatched to any gene: 6. The DNA of the CDR3 is TGCGCCAGCAGCCCTCAGGGGGGTGCTAATTCACCCCTCCACTTT. This translates into CASSPQGGANSPLHF.

DNA of the CDR3: TGTGCCAGCAGTTTCACAGGAGCAACTAATGAAAAACTGTTTTTT. Protein: CASSFTGATNEKLFF. The chain links TRBV28 to TRBJ1-4; TRBD1 might be the D (5 bases). Germline CDR1 reads MDHEN; CDR2 reads SYDVKM. The CDR3 has 15 amino acids. V was clipped by 3 bases and J by 0 bases, with 8 bases between them.

The V gene is TRBV7-6, the J gene TRBJ2-7; TRBD1 aligns across 10 bases. CDR3 length equals 12 residues. Germline CDR1 and CDR2: SGHVS and FNYEAQ. The ends lost 3 bases at V and 12 bases at J; junction bases unmatched: 5. CDR3 in DNA: TGTGCCAGCAGCTTTGACAGGGGGCGATGGTACTTC. This translates into CASSFDRGRWYF.

J is TRBJ2-5 and V is TRBV9; 8 nucleotides agree with TRBD2. Per the germline V gene, CDR1 is SGDLS and CDR2 is YYNGEE. The CDR3 has 16 residues. V dropped 1 base and J dropped 5; count of bases not matched to a gene: 10. CDR3 amino acids: CASSVLPGLGGETQYF. The CDR3 region has the DNA TGTGCCAGCAGCGTACTACCGGGACTAGGGGGGGAGACCCAGTACTTC.

This chain joins TRBV27 and TRBJ2-3; D unclear. V was shortened by 5 bases and J by 3 bases, with 9 bases between the two germline ends. The germline V gene has CDR1 MNHEY and CDR2 SMNVEV (reference sequence). This CDR3 is built from 13 residues. CDR3 nucleotides: TGTGCCAGCAGTCCGGACGAAACAGATACGCAGTATTTT. Encoded protein: CASSPDETDTQYF.

The J gene is TRBJ2-1, the V gene TRBV15, with 13 bases fitting TRBD2. The CDR3 is 15 residues long. The ends lost 2 bases at V and 8 bases at J; junction bases unmatched: 3. From germline, CDR1 is LNHNV and CDR2 YYDKDF (reference sequence). In nucleotides, the CDR3 is TGTGCCACCAGCAGACAAGGACTAGCGGGGGATGAGCAGTTCTTC. This translates into CATSRQGLAGDEQFF.

The gene calls are TRBV5-4 and TRBJ2-3; 10 positions agree with TRBD2. The germline V gene encodes CDR1 SGHNT and CDR2 YYREEE (reference sequence). The CDR3 is 14 amino acids. V lost 3 bases and J lost 6; bases outside the gene matches: 4. CDR3 coding DNA: TGTGCCAGCAGCTCGGGACTAGCGCTGGATACGCAGTATTTT. Translated: CASSSGLALDTQYF.

The J gene is TRBJ1-1, the V gene TRBV6-5; D not certain. This CDR3 region has 15 residues. Germline assignment: CDR1 MNHEY and CDR2 SVGAGI. With 3 bases removed from V and 1 base from J, the gap between germline ends came to 12 bases. CDR3: CASSYNRGWNTEAFF. The CDR3 bases are TGTGCCAGCAGTTATAACCGCGGTTGGAACACTGAAGCTTTCTTT.

This chain links TRBV7-2 with TRBJ2-5, with 13 bases identical to TRBD2. Germline V lookup: CDR1 SGHTA, CDR2 FQGNSA. This CDR3 region has 16 residues. After removal of 5 bases from V and 2 bases from J, the junction contained 5 bases not matched to a gene. CDR3 DNA sequence: TGTGCCAGCAGCCTTCGACTAGCGGGGGGACAAGAGACCCAGTACTTC. Protein: CASSLRLAGGQETQYF. Full variable domain (remainder filled in from reference TRBV7-2 and TRBJ2-5): GAGVSQSPSNKVTEKGKDVELRCDPISGHTALYWYRQSLGQGLEFLIYFQGNSAPDKSGLPSDRFSAERTGGSVSTLTIQRTQQEDSAVYLCASSLRLAGGQETQYFGPGTRLLVL.

V and J are TRBV7-2 and TRBJ2-3; D is perhaps TRBD2 (5 bases). Germline CDR1 and CDR2: SGHTA and FQGNSA. This CDR3 comprises 14 residues. Trimming shortened V by 6 bases and J by 0 bases, and 10 bases separated the two germline ends. The DNA of the CDR3 is TGTGCCAGCAGATATAGCGCAAGCACAGATACGCAGTATTTT. Its protein product is CASRYSASTDTQYF. Full variable domain (missing parts from reference TRBV7-2 and TRBJ2-3): GAGVSQSPSNKVTEKGKDVELRCDPISGHTALYWYRQSLGQGLEFLIYFQGNSAPDKSGLPSDRFSAERTGGSVSTLTIQRTQQEDSAVYLCASRYSASTDTQYFGPGTRLTVL.

The rearrangement joins TRBV6-5 to TRBJ2-7; D gene ambiguous. Germline V lookup: CDR1 MNHEY, CDR2 SVGAGI. The CDR3 spans 15 residues. Between the trimmed V and J ends, which lost 0 bases and 2 bases, there was a span of 11 bases. CDR3 residues: CASSYSVTEAYEQYF. In nucleotides, the CDR3 is TGTGCCAGCAGTTACTCCGTTACCGAAGCCTACGAGCAGTACTTC.

This clone was recorded a few times. The chain carries TRBV27 and TRBJ1-2; D may be TRBD1 (5 bases). V was clipped by 4 bases and J by 8 bases, with 11 bases between them. The CDR3 extends over 12 amino acids. Per germline, CDR1 MNHEY and CDR2 SMNVEV (reference sequence). The CDR3 loop reads CASSSGDGGYTF. CDR3 bases: TGTGCCAGCAGTTCGGGGGACGGAGGCTACACCTTC.

This clone occurred once. V is TRBV18 and J is TRBJ2-7, with no clear D. The V end lost 3 bases, the J end lost 3 bases, and 12 bases lay between the germline ends. Germline V gene data show CDR1 as KGHSH and CDR2 as LQKENI. There are 14 residues in the CDR3. CDR3 bases: TGTGCCAGCTCACCCTCTAGGGATGGCTACGAGCAGTACTTC. It is translated as CASSPSRDGYEQYF.